The text below deals with one TCR beta chain. What it binds is unknown. The table came from immunoSEQ multiplex PCR; TCRdb's copy has only in-frame clones and leaves some out. The sample yields 70,000 to 95,000 clones, 85% to 95% seen once. The V end lost 5 bases, the J end lost 0 bases, and 17 bases lay between the germline ends. The CDR3 extends over 16 amino acids. The V gene's germline CDR1 is LNHDA and CDR2 SQIVND (reference sequence). This sample was taken from a study of graft-versus-host responses after intestinal transplantation. The material sequenced was unstimulated CD8+ T cells sorted from spleen or lymph node cells, taken before transplant. The receptor comes from a human donor who was the organ donor for an intestinal transplant. This sequence joins TRBV19 and TRBJ2-7, with TRBD2 as a possible D gene (6 bases). In nucleotides, the CDR3 is TGTGCCAGTAGTGATAGTCTAGCGCTGAGCTCCTACGAGCAGTACTTC. Amino acids: CASSDSLALSSYEQYF.